One sample yielded the 13 T cell receptor beta chains listed below, sequenced in a study of T cells after yellow fever vaccination. TCRdb called the 5' RACE reads again in MiXCR, with one record for every CDR3 protein. The top ten hold 2.5% to 3% of the sample, which has under 200,000 distinct CDR3 sequences, less than 9% seen once. This material consisted of CD4+ T cells sorted from PBMCs, taken about 5 days after the first yellow fever vaccination. These receptors originate from a man aged 18 to 29 who received the YFV17D yellow fever vaccine.

This clonotype was recorded a few times. This chain connects TRBV7-2 to TRBJ2-3; TRBD1 aligns across 7 bases. The germline gives CDR1 SGHTA, CDR2 FQGNSA. This CDR3 region has 15 residues. After removal of 3 bases from V and 0 bases from J, the junction contained 3 bases not matched to a gene. The CDR3 DNA sequence: TGTGCCAGCAGCTTTACAGGGGTGAGCACAGATACGCAGTATTTT. It specifies CASSFTGVSTDTQYF.

In nucleotides, the CDR3 is TGTGCCAGCAGCACCCAGGGGGCTACTGAAGCTTTCTTT. It specifies CASSTQGATEAFF. This rearrangement joins TRBV7-3 to TRBJ1-1, with 8 bases aligning to TRBD1. The CDR3 is 13 residues long. V was clipped by 5 bases and J by 5 bases; unmatched bases: 4. CDR1 SGHTA and CDR2 FQGTGA come from the germline V gene.

At least ten counts were recorded for this clonotype. CDR3 coding DNA: TGTGCCAGCACCCCCCGAGGCCCAGATACGCAGTATTTT. It is translated as CASTPRGPDTQYF. The chain uses TRBV6-6 and TRBJ2-3, with unresolved D. The V and J ends lost 7 bases and 4 bases respectively, with 12 bases between them. Germline V gene sequence: CDR1 MNHNY, CDR2 SVGAGI (reference sequence). CDR3 length equals 13 residues.

The sample holds a few counts of this clonotype. The V gene is TRBV5-8, the J gene TRBJ2-5, with no clear D. This CDR3 spans 15 amino acids. Germline CDR1 reads SGHTS; CDR2 reads YDEGEE. The germline V and J ends were trimmed by 3 bases and 2 bases, with 14 bases remaining between them. In DNA form, the CDR3 reads TGTGCCAGCAGCTCGGCGAATTTGGGGCAAGAGACCCAGTACTTC. Residues: CASSSANLGQETQYF.

The table lists this clonotype with a few counts. The junction departs from germline at one end; a sequencing error may be responsible. This chain uses TRBV18 with TRBJ2-5, with no clear D. Germline values: CDR1 KGHSH, CDR2 LQKENI. This CDR3 has 14 residues. The CDR3 coding sequence is TGTGCCAGCACACCACGTAGCATACAAGAGACCCAGTACTTC. This gives the protein CASTPRSIQETQYF.

This clonotype was seen only a few times. The V gene is TRBV5-4, the J gene TRBJ2-7; maybe TRBD1 (8 bases). The CDR3 consists of 15 residues. Trimming pared 4 bases from V and 7 bases from J, leaving 21 bases between. Looked up from germline, CDR1 is SGHNT and CDR2 is YYREEE (reference sequence). The CDR3 region has the DNA TGTGCCAGCAGCCCCGGACAGGGAGGGTTTCGGGAGCAGTACTTC. Its translation is CASSPGQGGFREQYF.

This clonotype was recorded many times. The chain employs TRBV7-2 and TRBJ2-1; no clear D. The CDR3 loop spans 11 amino acids. V lost 4 bases, J lost 10 bases, and 8 bases lay in between. Germline CDR1 is SGHTA and CDR2 is FQGNSA. DNA for the CDR3: TGTGCCAGCAGCTACGATATCGAGCAGTTCTTC. This encodes CASSYDIEQFF.

This clonotype has ten or more counts. The rearrangement uses TRBV7-2 and TRBJ1-2; D remains unclear. The CDR3 has 14 amino acids. V lost 0 bases and J 11 bases, leaving 16 bases between the germline ends. Germline CDR1 and CDR2: SGHTA and FQGNSA. The CDR3 sequence is CASSLARKGRPYTF. The DNA for the CDR3 is TGTGCCAGCAGCTTAGCCCGGAAAGGGCGTCCGTACACCTTC.

The rearrangement links TRBV29-1 to TRBJ1-2; D is possibly TRBD1 (5 bases). CDR1 SQVTM and CDR2 ANQGSEA come from the germline V gene. This CDR3 comprises 15 residues. The V and J ends lost 2 bases and 6 bases respectively, with 19 bases between them. Written as DNA, the CDR3 is TGCAGCGTTGAACCTCTAGCTAGGGGATGGAATGGCTACACCTTC. This encodes CSVEPLARGWNGYTF. Using reference TRBV29-1 and TRBJ1-2 for the parts outside the CDR3, the full variable domain is SAVISQKPSRDICQRGTSLTIQCQVDSQVTMMFWYRQQPGQSLTLIATANQGSEATYESGFVIDKFPISRPNLTFSTLTVSNMSPEDSSIYLCSVEPLARGWNGYTFGSGTRLTVV.

This clonotype was seen repeatedly, ten times or more. The J gene is TRBJ1-6, the V gene TRBV7-2; TRBD1 matches 8 bases. Per the germline V gene, CDR1 is SGHTA and CDR2 is FQGNSA. Losses at the gene ends were 5 bases for V and 6 bases for J; bases not matched to a gene: 3. The CDR3 runs to 14 residues. The chain's CDR3 is CASSRQGSNSPLHF. Here the CDR3 DNA reads TGTGCCAGCAGCCGACAGGGGAGTAATTCACCCCTCCACTTT.

The chain couples TRBV6-4 to TRBJ1-1, with D tentatively TRBD1 (5 bases). The CDR3 sequence is 15 residues long. CDR1 is MRHNA and CDR2 is SNTAGT in the germline V gene. V was pared by 10 bases and J by 5 bases, with 23 bases between. The chain's CDR3 is CAIRPGGRGLTEAFF. For the CDR3, the DNA is TGTGCCATCCGACCGGGGGGACGTGGGTTAACTGAAGCTTTCTTT.

There are many counts of this clonotype. The chain uses TRBV5-6 and TRBJ2-1; D assignment may be TRBD1 or TRBD2 (5 bases each). CDR3 length: 13 amino acids. Germline V gene lookup returns CDR1 SGHDT and CDR2 YYEEEE. V shed 3 bases and J shed 4 bases, with 8 bases lying between them. The CDR3 region is CASSSGRYNEQFF. CDR3 bases: TGTGCCAGCAGCTCGGGACGGTACAATGAGCAGTTCTTC.

This clonotype was detected many times. This chain uses TRBV5-1 with TRBJ2-7; 7 nucleotides match TRBD1. The CDR3 runs to 15 residues. V trimming: 1 base; J trimming: 4 bases; junction bases outside the gene matches: 8. Germline V gene data show CDR1 as SGHRS and CDR2 as YFSETQ. CDR3 sequence: CASSLQGEGVYEQYF. The CDR3 nucleotides are TGCGCCAGCAGCTTGCAGGGGGAAGGCGTGTACGAGCAGTACTTC. The whole variable domain, filled in from reference TRBV5-1 and TRBJ2-7, reads KAGVTQTPRYLIKTRGQQVTLSCSPISGHRSVSWYQQTPGQGLQFLFEYFSETQRNKGNFPGRFSGRQFSNSRSEMNVSTLELGDSALYLCASSLQGEGVYEQYFGPGTRLTVT.